The 17 T cell receptor beta chains below all came from one sample that was sequenced in a study of T cells in Graves' hyperthyroidism and ophthalmopathy (dated by TCRdb to about 2019). The protocol used for the library was multiplex PCR. TCRdb lists the instrument as Illumina HiSeq 2000. TCR beta CDR3 regions were amplified from RNA transcripts. A first-round RT-PCR of the TCR CDR3 used the HTBI primer set with the Qiagen OneStep RT-PCR kit. TCRdb trimmed public reads at Q25 via fastp, called clones via MiXCR and kept in-frame beta chains. Merged by CDR3 protein, the rows form single entries marked with the most common genes and DNA. For this sample there are 700,000 or so distinct CDR3 sequences; roughly 14% appear just once. Jointly, the top ten make up under 15% of the sample. The sample consisted of blood. These receptors were obtained from a woman aged 45 to 65 with Graves' ophthalmopathy.

This clonotype showed up many times. The V gene is TRBV28, the J gene TRBJ2-3; D possibly corresponds to TRBD2 (5 bases). The CDR3 loop spans 15 amino acids. V gave up 5 bases and J gave up 3 bases, with 15 bases separating them. CDR1 is MDHEN, CDR2 SYDVKM, per germline. The CDR3 spells CASSVAGEGTDTQYF. CDR3 in DNA: TGTGCCAGCAGTGTAGCAGGAGAGGGTACAGATACGCAGTATTTT.

This clonotype has ten or more counts. CDR3: CASSLSGSDNEQFF. The CDR3 region has the DNA TGTGCCAGCAGCTTAAGCGGAAGCGACAATGAGCAGTTCTTC. V gene TRBV7-3 combines with J gene TRBJ2-1; D gene uncertain. Germline values: CDR1 SGHTA, CDR2 FQGTGA. V shed 1 base and J shed 5 bases, with 9 bases lying between them. The CDR3 extends over 14 amino acids.

This clonotype was recorded many times. The gene calls are TRBV6-1 and TRBJ2-7; 10 nucleotides line up with TRBD1. V lost 7 bases, J lost 5 bases, and 11 bases stayed unmatched. Germline V gene sequence: CDR1 MNHNS, CDR2 SASEGT. The CDR3 runs 15 residues. CDR3 nucleotides: TGTGCCAGCACCGTAGGGACAGGGGTCGGCGACGAGCAGTACTTC. Translation: CASTVGTGVGDEQYF.

At least ten counts were recorded for this clonotype. The chain carries TRBV7-2 and TRBJ2-3; 9 nucleotides align to TRBD2. Per the germline V gene, CDR1 is SGHTA and CDR2 is FQGNSA. V was clipped by 4 bases and J by 3 bases; unmatched bases: 8. This CDR3 contains 16 residues. CDR3: CASSWVAGGGTDTQYF. DNA for the CDR3: TGTGCCAGCAGCTGGGTGGCGGGAGGGGGAACAGATACGCAGTATTTT.

This clonotype was observed at least ten times. The CDR3 DNA follows: TGTGCCTGGAGTGTCCTAGCGGGAGGGGTCGGGGAGCTGTTTTTT. Its translation is CAWSVLAGGVGELFF. The gene calls are TRBV30 and TRBJ2-2; 12 nucleotides match TRBD2. V was clipped by 0 bases and J by 7 bases; unmatched bases: 3. Germline V gene data show CDR1 as GTSNPN and CDR2 as SVGIG (reference sequence). The CDR3 totals 15 residues.

This clonotype was picked up many times. This rearrangement joins TRBV11-2 to TRBJ2-7; 7 nucleotides agree with TRBD2. This CDR3 has 14 amino acids. V was pared by 3 bases and J by 4 bases, with 6 bases of the junction left unmatched. Germline V CDR1 and CDR2: SGHAT, FQNNGV. The CDR3 DNA reads as TGTGCCAGCAGCTTTGGCGGGGGAAGATACGAGCAGTACTTC. It specifies CASSFGGGRYEQYF.

This clonotype was seen more than once but under ten times. The chain carries TRBV12-3 or TRBV12-4 and TRBJ1-2; weak D call: TRBD1 (5 bases). Trimming pared 1 base from V and 12 bases from J, leaving 9 bases between. The CDR3 length is 11 residues. The CDR3 nucleotides read TGTGCCAGCAGTTTAGGGGGACCGAACACCTTC. Translation: CASSLGGPNTF.

In regard to this clonotype: Being one base from a much bigger clone, this may be a read error. CDR3 bases: TGCAGTGCTAGAGATTTGGTGGTCCAAGAGACCCAGTACTTC. As protein: CSARDLVVQETQYF. The J gene is TRBJ2-5, the V gene TRBV20-1, with D unresolved. V dropped 0 bases and J dropped 1 base, with 9 bases sitting between them. Germline V gene data show CDR1 as DFQATT and CDR2 as SNEGSKA (reference sequence). The CDR3 is 14 residues long.

V gene TRBV7-2 combines with J gene TRBJ2-3; TRBD1 aligns across 10 bases. The CDR3 sequence is 14 residues long. CDR1 is SGHTA, CDR2 FQGNSA, per germline. Losses at the gene ends were 6 bases for V and 11 bases for J; bases not matched to a gene: 11. The CDR3 DNA is TGTGCCAGCAGAAGGGACAGGGGCGGGAGCAAGCAGTATTTT. Its protein product is CASRRDRGGSKQYF.

For this clonotype: This may be a read error: a much more frequent sequence differs by one nucleotide. The J gene is TRBJ2-7, the V gene TRBV14, with 9 bases matching TRBD2. Per the germline V gene, CDR1 is SGHDN and CDR2 is FVKESK. V was pared by 8 bases and J by 5 bases, with 13 bases of the junction left unmatched. This CDR3 region has 15 residues. This CDR3 is CASAGSGRGVHEQYF. Written as DNA, the CDR3 is TGTGCCAGCGCCGGTAGCGGGAGAGGGGTCCACGAGCAGTACTTC.

Notes on this clonotype: This could be a read error, since a much larger clone is one nucleotide away. The V gene is TRBV12-3 or TRBV12-4, the J gene TRBJ2-1, with 7 positions matching TRBD2. The CDR3 loop spans 16 amino acids. V shed 10 bases, J shed 2 bases, and the junction held 14 bases outside the gene matches. CDR3 sequence: CAIGTLEGGTYNEQFF. As DNA, the CDR3 is TGTGCCATCGGAACCCTAGAGGGAGGGACCTACAATGAGCAGTTCTTC.

This clonotype has a handful of counts. The chain joins TRBV7-9 to TRBJ2-3, with 11 bases matching TRBD2. V gave up 4 bases and J gave up 0 bases; unmatched junction bases: 12. The length of the CDR3 is 19 residues. Germline CDR1 and CDR2: SEHNR and FQNEAQ (reference sequence). The CDR3 is CASSSHPLSGRDSTDTQYF. In DNA, the CDR3 is TGTGCCAGCAGCTCTCATCCCCTTAGCGGGAGGGATAGCACAGATACGCAGTATTTT.

There are many counts of this clonotype. The rearrangement uses TRBV3-1 and TRBJ2-1, with 10 bases identical to TRBD2. CDR3 length: 15 amino acids. The V segment lost 2 bases and the J segment 2 bases; nucleotides outside the gene matches: 0. CDR1 is LGHDT and CDR2 is YNNKEL in the germline V gene (reference sequence). The CDR3 spells CASSQTSGAYNEQFF. In DNA, the CDR3 is TGTGCCAGCAGCCAAACTAGCGGGGCCTACAATGAGCAGTTCTTC.

This clonotype was detected ten times or more. The V gene is TRBV18, the J gene TRBJ1-1; 7 bases match TRBD1. J lost 2 bases, V lost 5 bases, and 2 bases had no gene match. The CDR3 totals 13 residues. Germline CDR1 is KGHSH and CDR2 is LQKENI. Here the CDR3 reads CASSGQENTEAFF. CDR3 bases: TGTGCCAGCTCAGGACAGGAAAACACTGAAGCTTTCTTT.

This clonotype has just a few counts. This chain links TRBV12-3 or TRBV12-4 with TRBJ1-2; no clear D gene. The CDR3 covers 12 residues. Trimming left V 7 bases short and J 4 bases short, with 10 bases between. The CDR3 nucleotides read TGTGCCAGCATCGAAGCGCTCTATGGCTACACCTTC. This sequence encodes CASIEALYGYTF.

This clonotype was observed at least ten times. This chain uses TRBV2 with TRBJ2-2, with TRBD2 matching 8 bases. The germline CDR1 and CDR2 sequences are SNHLY and FYNNEI. After removal of 0 bases from V and 7 bases from J, the junction contained 4 bases not matched to a gene. The CDR3 sequence is 15 residues long. CDR3 nucleotides: TGTGCCAGCAGTGAAGCTAGCGGGATTGGCGGGGAGCTGTTTTTT. This encodes CASSEASGIGGELFF.

In its sample, this clonotype was seen many times. The chain uses TRBV20-1 and TRBJ2-1; 11 nucleotides match TRBD2. The CDR3 totals 18 residues. Per germline, CDR1 DFQATT and CDR2 SNEGSKA (reference sequence). With V trimmed by 2 bases and J by 6 bases, 15 bases remained unmatched. CDR3 sequence: CSARRGGGTSGSLNEQFF. The CDR3 DNA reads TGCAGTGCTAGACGGGGGGGGGGTACTAGCGGGAGCCTCAATGAGCAGTTCTTC.